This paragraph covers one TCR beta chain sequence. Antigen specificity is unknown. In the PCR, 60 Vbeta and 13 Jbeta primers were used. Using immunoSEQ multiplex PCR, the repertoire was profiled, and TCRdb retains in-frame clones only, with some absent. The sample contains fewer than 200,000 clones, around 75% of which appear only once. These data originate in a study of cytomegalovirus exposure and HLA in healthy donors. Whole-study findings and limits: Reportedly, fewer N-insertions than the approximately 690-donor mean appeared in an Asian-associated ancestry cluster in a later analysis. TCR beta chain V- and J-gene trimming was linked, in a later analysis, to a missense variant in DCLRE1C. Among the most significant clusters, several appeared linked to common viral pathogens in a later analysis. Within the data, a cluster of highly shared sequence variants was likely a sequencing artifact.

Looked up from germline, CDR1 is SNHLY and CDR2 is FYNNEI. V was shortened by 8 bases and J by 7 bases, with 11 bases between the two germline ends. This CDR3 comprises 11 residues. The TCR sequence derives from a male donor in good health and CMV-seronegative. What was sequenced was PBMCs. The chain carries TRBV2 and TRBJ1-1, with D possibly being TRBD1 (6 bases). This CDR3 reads CASEGGVEAFF. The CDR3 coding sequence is TGTGCCAGCGAGGGGGGGGTTGAAGCTTTCTTT.